The sequence of this T cell receptor beta chain was determined in a study of CD8+ T cells in alopecia areata. Findings and caveats of the study: TCRs were shared less clearly across patients than in mice, possibly for HLA-related reasons.

With respect to this clone: Its antigen is not known.

The authors extracted RNA and reverse transcribed it into cDNA as the sequencing template. Measured with immunoSEQ multiplex PCR; TCRdb has only the in-frame clones, and not every one. In the table there are roughly 32,000 clones, approximately 56% of which are singletons. Alopecia areata patients provided lesional scalp punch biopsies and peripheral blood, both collected for the study. Sequencing input: NKG2D-high CD8+ T cells sorted from blood. The TCR was taken from a human donor with alopecia areata.

CDR3 sequence: CASSQENSRLYYGYTF. Here the CDR3 DNA reads TGTGCCAGCAGCCAAGAAAATAGTCGACTTTACTATGGCTACACCTTC. The V gene is TRBV4-2, the J gene TRBJ1-2, with D hard to call. Germline CDR1 LGHNA, CDR2 YNFKEQ. Trimming cost V 0 bases and J 3 bases, with 14 bases left between them. This CDR3 is 16 amino acids long.